The 2 T cell receptor beta chains presented below share a single source sample, sequenced in a study of cytomegalovirus exposure and HLA in healthy donors. PCR employed 60 Vbeta and 13 Jbeta primers. The data were produced by immunoSEQ multiplex PCR, yet TCRdb's version contains in-frame clones alone and is incomplete. The sample contains 150,000 to 200,000 clones, around four fifths of which appear only once. What was sequenced was PBMCs. The receptors shown here come from a woman between 45 and 60 years old in good health and CMV-seropositive.

The chain combines TRBV20-1 with TRBJ1-2; D is unresolved. Trimming shortened V by 2 bases and J by 6 bases, and 7 bases separated the two germline ends. The CDR3 totals 11 residues. Germline V gene data show CDR1 as DFQATT and CDR2 as SNEGSKA (reference sequence). CDR3 coding DNA: TGCAGTGCTAGACCCCCGGATGGCTACACCTTC. Its translation is CSARPPDGYTF.

The gene calls are TRBV5-6 and TRBJ1-2, with unresolved D. CDR1 is SGHDT and CDR2 is YYEEEE in the germline V gene. This CDR3 contains 14 residues. Trimming took off 6 bases at V and 4 bases at J, with 16 bases between the two ends. CDR3 nucleotides: TGTGCCAGCACCCTTCTTGGTACAGCCTATGGCTACACCTTC. This codes for CASTLLGTAYGYTF. The complete variable domain, with remaining parts taken from reference TRBV5-6 and TRBJ1-2, reads DAGVTQSPTHLIKTRGQQVTLRCSPKSGHDTVSWYQQALGQGPQFIFQYYEEEERQRGNFPDRFSGHQFPNYSSELNVNALLLGDSALYLCASTLLGTAYGYTFGSGTRLTVV.